One and the same sample provided the 8 T cell receptor beta chains below, sequenced in a study of T cell responses to AZD1222 COVID-19 vaccine. This table comes from immunoSEQ multiplex PCR, and its TCRdb copy is limited to in-frame clones, with some not included. In the table there are 180,000 or so clones, about 93% of which are singletons. The sample here was peripheral blood, taken 28 days after the second dose of the MenACWY control vaccine. These receptors were obtained from an adult who received the MenACWY meningococcal vaccine as a control.

The chain couples TRBV7-2 to TRBJ1-2; no clear D. The CDR3 covers 15 residues. CDR1 and CDR2 (germline): SGHTA, FQGNSA. Trimming cost V 5 bases and J 7 bases, with 20 bases left between them. Here the CDR3 DNA reads TGTGCCAGCAGCCCGGGTCACCTTTATACGGGTGGCTACACCTTC. This encodes CASSPGHLYTGGYTF.

V usage is TRBV6-2 or TRBV6-3 and J usage is TRBJ1-3; perhaps TRBD1 as D (6 bases). Germline CDR1 MNHEY, CDR2 SVGEGT. V was cut by 1 base and J by 8 bases, with 15 bases left in between. The CDR3 consists of 15 residues. CDR3 DNA: TGTGCCAGCAGTTACTTCAGGGGAACGTCGGACACCATATATTTT. Translated, it gives CASSYFRGTSDTIYF.

This chain links TRBV5-6 with TRBJ1-5, with 9 bases identical to TRBD1. Trimming took 2 bases from V and 5 from J; bases not matched to a gene: 2. CDR3 length: 14 amino acids. Per the germline V gene, CDR1 is SGHDT and CDR2 is YYEEEE. This CDR3 reads CASSLGQGHQPQHF. For the CDR3, the DNA is TGTGCCAGCAGCTTAGGACAGGGGCATCAGCCCCAGCATTTT.

The chain has TRBV4-1 and TRBJ1-2; no reliable D call. Germline assignment: CDR1 MGHRA and CDR2 YSYEKL. This CDR3 contains 13 residues. Trimming pared 3 bases from V and 13 bases from J, leaving 18 bases between. In DNA form, the CDR3 reads TGCGCCAGCAGCCATAGGGATGCTGGTTCCTCCACCTTC. It is translated as CASSHRDAGSSTF.

The rearrangement uses TRBV7-9 and TRBJ2-5; 7 positions agree with TRBD1. The germline V gene encodes CDR1 SEHNR and CDR2 FQNEAQ (reference sequence). This CDR3 contains 14 residues. With V trimmed by 5 bases and J by 4 bases, 7 bases remained unmatched. The CDR3: CASSKTGLGETQYF. CDR3 DNA: TGTGCCAGCAGCAAGACAGGGCTTGGAGAGACCCAGTACTTC.

The chain combines TRBV30 with TRBJ2-5; no clear D. The length of the CDR3 is 14 residues. In germline, CDR1 is GTSNPN, CDR2 SVGIG (reference sequence). Trimming pared 2 bases from V and 5 bases from J, leaving 15 bases between. The CDR3: CAWSPLRVGETQYF. Here the CDR3 DNA reads TGTGCCTGGAGTCCCCTCCGGGTGGGGGAGACCCAGTACTTC.

CDR3 amino acids: CASSQEKVLAGSNEQFF. The DNA for the CDR3 is TGTGCCAGCAGCCAAGAGAAGGTACTAGCGGGGTCCAATGAGCAGTTCTTC. The chain uses TRBV4-2 and TRBJ2-1, with TRBD2 matching over 10 bases. The CDR3 loop spans 17 amino acids. CDR1 is LGHNA, CDR2 YNFKEQ, per germline. The junction had 8 bases not matched to a gene; V was cut back by 0 bases and J by 6 bases.

V usage is TRBV3-1 (or the pseudogene TRBV3-2) and J usage is TRBJ2-1, with D unclear. In germline, CDR1 is LGHDT, CDR2 YNNKEL (reference sequence). CDR3 length: 15 residues. Trimming took off 1 base at V and 2 bases at J, with 9 bases between the two ends. This CDR3 is CASSQAAGPYNEQFF. As DNA, the CDR3 is TGTGCCAGCAGCCAAGCGGCAGGCCCCTACAATGAGCAGTTCTTC.